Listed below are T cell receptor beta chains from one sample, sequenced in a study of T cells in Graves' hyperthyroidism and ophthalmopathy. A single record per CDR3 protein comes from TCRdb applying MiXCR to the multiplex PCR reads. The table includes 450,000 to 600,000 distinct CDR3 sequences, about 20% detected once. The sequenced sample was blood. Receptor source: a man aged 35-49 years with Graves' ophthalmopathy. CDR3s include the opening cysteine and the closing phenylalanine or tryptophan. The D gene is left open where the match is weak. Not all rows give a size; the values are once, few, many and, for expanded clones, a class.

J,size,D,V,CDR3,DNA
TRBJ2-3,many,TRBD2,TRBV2,CASSGPPTSGGAGTQYF,TGTGCCAGCAGTGGTCCCCCGACTAGCGGGGGGGCGGGTACGCAGTATTTT
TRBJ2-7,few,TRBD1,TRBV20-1,CSARTGVLESYEQYF,TGCAGCGCCCGGACAGGGGTGCTTGAGTCCTACGAGCAGTACTTC
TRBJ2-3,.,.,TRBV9,CASSVGTEMSTDTQYF,TGTGCCAGCAGCGTAGGGACAGAAATGAGCACAGATACGCAGTATTTT
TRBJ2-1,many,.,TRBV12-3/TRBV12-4,CASSLYDEQFF,TGTGCCAGCAGTTTATATGATGAGCAGTTCTTC
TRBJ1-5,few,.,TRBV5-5,CASSLGPHNQPQHF,TGTGCCAGCAGCTTGGGCCCTCACAATCAGCCCCAGCATTTT
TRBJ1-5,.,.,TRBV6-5,CASSYLGPSRGQPQHF,TGTGCCAGCAGTTACCTAGGACCGAGCCGGGGTCAGCCCCAGCATTTT
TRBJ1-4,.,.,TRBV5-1,CASSLDGGGSNEKLFF,TGCGCCAGCAGCTTGGACGGTGGGGGCTCTAATGAAAAACTGTTTTTT
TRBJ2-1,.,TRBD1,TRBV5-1,CASSYNSGQVYNEQFF,TGCGCCAGCAGCTATAACTCAGGACAGGTTTACAATGAGCAGTTCTTC
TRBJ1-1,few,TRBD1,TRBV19,CASTRGGTGVTEAFF,TGTGCCAGTACCCGAGGGGGGACAGGGGTCACTGAAGCTTTCTTT
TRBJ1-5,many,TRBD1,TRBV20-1,CSAKPTGPIQPQHF,TGCAGTGCCAAGCCGACAGGGCCCATACAGCCCCAGCATTTT
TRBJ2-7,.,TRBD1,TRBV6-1,CASSEWVTGEKSYEQYF,TGTGCCAGCAGTGAATGGGTGACAGGGGAGAAATCCTACGAGCAGTACTTC
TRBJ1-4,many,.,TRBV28,CASSFTGRGGGYEKLFF,TGTGCCAGCAGTTTTACGGGACGCGGAGGGGGGTATGAAAAACTGTTTTTT
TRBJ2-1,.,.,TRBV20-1,CSARSTGSNEQFF,TGCAGTGCTAGGTCAACGGGATCCAATGAGCAGTTCTTC
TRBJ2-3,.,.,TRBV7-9,CASRPRSGAGAVPDTQYF,TGTGCCAGCAGACCCCGATCAGGGGCAGGGGCGGTCCCAGATACGCAGTATTTT
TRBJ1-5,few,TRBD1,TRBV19,CASTGTGGSVGNQPQHF,TGTGCCAGTACCGGGACAGGGGGTTCTGTGGGCAATCAGCCCCAGCATTTT
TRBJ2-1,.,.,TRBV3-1,CASSQRSPGLYYNEQFF,TGTGCCAGCAGCCAACGGTCCCCGGGACTCTACTACAATGAGCAGTTCTTC
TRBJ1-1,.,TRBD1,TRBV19,CASRGDSLNTEAFF,TGTGCCAGTAGGGGGGACAGTCTGAACACTGAAGCTTTCTTT
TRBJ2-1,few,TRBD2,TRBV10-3,CAISGRTSGLYNEQFF,TGTGCCATCAGTGGCCGGACTAGCGGACTCTACAATGAGCAGTTCTTC
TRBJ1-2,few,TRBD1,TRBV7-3,CASSLQQGASYGYTF,TGTGCCAGCAGCTTACAACAGGGGGCCAGCTATGGCTACACCTTC
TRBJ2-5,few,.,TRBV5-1,CASSGVAGKTQYF,TGCGCCAGCAGCGGGGTAGCAGGGAAGACCCAGTACTTC
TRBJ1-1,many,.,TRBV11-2,CASSIHVTNTEAFF,TGTGCCAGCAGCATACATGTGACGAACACTGAAGCTTTCTTT
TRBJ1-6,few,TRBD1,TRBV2,CASSPGQLASYNSPLHF,TGTGCCAGCAGCCCGGGACAGCTAGCCTCCTATAATTCACCCCTCCACTTT
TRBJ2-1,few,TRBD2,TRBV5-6,CASGAGVLSSYNEQFF,TGTGCCAGCGGCGCGGGGGTCCTCAGTTCCTACAATGAGCAGTTCTTC
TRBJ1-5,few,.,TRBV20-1,CSARYRLSNQPQHF,TGCAGTGCTAGATACAGGTTAAGCAATCAGCCCCAGCATTTT
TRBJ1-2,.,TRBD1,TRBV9,CASSAGDRGLTNYGYTF,TGTGCCAGCAGCGCTGGGGACAGGGGCTTAACGAACTATGGCTACACCTTC
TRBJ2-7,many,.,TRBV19,CASSITGDGSYEQYF,TGTGCCAGTAGTATTACCGGGGACGGATCCTACGAGCAGTACTTC
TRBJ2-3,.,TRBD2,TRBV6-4,CASRILAVSDTQYF,TGTGCCAGCAGGATACTAGCGGTGTCAGATACGCAGTATTTT
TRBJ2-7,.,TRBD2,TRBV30,CAWIRLAGVGEQYF,TGTGCCTGGATTCGACTAGCGGGAGTAGGCGAGCAGTACTTC
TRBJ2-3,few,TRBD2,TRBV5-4,CASSLGGLAGEDTQYF,TGTGCCAGCAGCCTCGGTGGACTAGCGGGGGAGGATACGCAGTATTTT
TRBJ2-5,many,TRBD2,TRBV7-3,CASSLIAGGQETQYF,TGTGCCAGCAGCTTAATAGCGGGGGGTCAAGAGACCCAGTACTTC
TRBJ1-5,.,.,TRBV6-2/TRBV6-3,CASSFPRGSNQPQHF,TGTGCCAGCAGTTTTCCCCGGGGTAGCAATCAGCCCCAGCATTTT
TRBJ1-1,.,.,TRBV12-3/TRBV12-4,CASSLWGDPGSGLNTEAFF,TGTGCCAGCAGCCTTTGGGGTGACCCCGGTTCCGGATTGAACACTGAAGCTTTCTTT
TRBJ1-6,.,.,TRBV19,CASRPRGGQADSPLHF,TGTGCCAGTAGACCACGGGGGGGGCAGGCGGATTCACCCCTCCACTTT
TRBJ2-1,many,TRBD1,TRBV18,CASSLRQGVNEQFF,TGTGCCAGCTCACTTCGACAGGGGGTAAATGAGCAGTTCTTC
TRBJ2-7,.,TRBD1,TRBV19,CASSSTGGQHEQYF,TGTGCCAGTAGCTCGACAGGGGGCCAACACGAGCAATACTTC
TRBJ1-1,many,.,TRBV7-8,CASGGGRTTEAFF,TGTGCCAGCGGCGGGGGGCGCACCACTGAAGCTTTCTTT
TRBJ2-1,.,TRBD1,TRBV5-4,CASSLAGGLNNEQFF,TGTGCCAGCAGCTTGGCAGGGGGCTTAAACAATGAGCAGTTCTTC
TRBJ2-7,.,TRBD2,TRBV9,CASSASGAEQYF,TGTGCCAGCAGCGCCAGCGGGGCAGAGCAGTACTTC
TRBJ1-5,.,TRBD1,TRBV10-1,CASTWTGREAFRNQPQHF,TGCGCCAGCACTTGGACAGGCCGCGAGGCCTTTCGGAATCAGCCCCAGCATTTT